This is a list of T cell receptor beta chains from one sample in a study of cytomegalovirus exposure and HLA in healthy donors. Using immunoSEQ multiplex PCR, the repertoire was profiled, and TCRdb retains in-frame clones only, with some absent. Among around 250,000 clones, about 90% were seen once, and the ten largest hold approximately 3%. Material: PBMCs. These receptor sequences come from a woman in her thirties in good health and CMV-seronegative. Both conserved end residues are part of each CDR3. A D gene is named only where the DNA matches it firmly. Clone size is stated in some rows and not others, as once, few, many or a class when expanded.

d_call: TRBD1; clone_size: -; v_call: TRBV23-1; j_call: TRBJ2-7; cdr3_aa: CASRSSVSGTARIYEQYF; cdr3_nt: TGCGCCAGCAGATCGTCCGTGTCCGGGACAGCGCGAATCTACGAGCAGTACTTC
d_call: TRBD2; clone_size: -; v_call: TRBV5-1; j_call: TRBJ2-3; cdr3_aa: CASSEFLAGADTQYF; cdr3_nt: TGCGCCAGCAGCGAGTTTCTAGCGGGCGCAGATACGCAGTATTTT
d_call: -; clone_size: -; v_call: TRBV5-4; j_call: TRBJ2-1; cdr3_aa: CASSFGRVEQFF; cdr3_nt: TGTGCCAGCAGCTTCGGACGTGTTGAGCAGTTCTTC
d_call: -; clone_size: -; v_call: TRBV6-1; j_call: TRBJ2-2; cdr3_aa: CASSVLGVQKNTGELFF; cdr3_nt: TGTGCCAGCAGTGTATTGGGTGTACAGAAGAACACCGGGGAGCTGTTTTTT
d_call: -; clone_size: -; v_call: TRBV6-1; j_call: TRBJ1-5; cdr3_aa: CASRELNRDAQPQHF; cdr3_nt: TGTGCCAGCAGAGAACTAAACAGGGACGCTCAGCCCCAGCATTTT
d_call: TRBD1; clone_size: -; v_call: TRBV7-9; j_call: TRBJ1-3; cdr3_aa: CASKGQGVPGNTIYF; cdr3_nt: TGTGCCAGTAAGGGACAGGGGGTACCTGGAAACACCATATATTTT
d_call: -; clone_size: once; v_call: TRBV14; j_call: TRBJ1-1; cdr3_aa: CASSQVLGFTEAFF; cdr3_nt: TGTGCCAGCAGCCAAGTTTTGGGATTCACTGAAGCTTTCTTT
d_call: TRBD2; clone_size: once; v_call: TRBV18; j_call: TRBJ2-1; cdr3_aa: CASSPVPGLAGNEQFF; cdr3_nt: TGTGCCAGCTCGCCGGTCCCGGGACTAGCGGGCAATGAGCAGTTCTTC
d_call: -; clone_size: -; v_call: TRBV27; j_call: TRBJ2-3; cdr3_aa: CASSPLGNTQYF; cdr3_nt: TGTGCCAGCAGTCCCCTGGGGAATACGCAGTATTTT
d_call: -; clone_size: few; v_call: TRBV18; j_call: TRBJ1-2; cdr3_aa: CASSPDRSYGYTF; cdr3_nt: TGTGCCAGCTCACCAGACAGGTCCTATGGCTACACCTTC
d_call: -; clone_size: -; v_call: TRBV7-9; j_call: TRBJ2-2; cdr3_aa: CASSPVAVGGQTYGELFF; cdr3_nt: TGTGCCAGCAGCCCAGTTGCAGTGGGGGGACAAACATACGGGGAGCTGTTTTTT
d_call: -; clone_size: -; v_call: TRBV19; j_call: TRBJ2-5; cdr3_aa: CASREGWSETQYF; cdr3_nt: TGTGCCAGTAGGGAGGGGTGGTCGGAGACCCAGTACTTC
d_call: -; clone_size: -; v_call: TRBV28; j_call: TRBJ2-7; cdr3_aa: CASSFRGPSYEQYF; cdr3_nt: TGTGCCAGCAGTTTTAGAGGACCCTCCTACGAGCAGTACTTC
d_call: TRBD1; clone_size: -; v_call: TRBV28; j_call: TRBJ2-3; cdr3_aa: CASSLSDRGHTDTQYF; cdr3_nt: TGTGCCAGCAGTTTATCCGACAGGGGACACACAGATACGCAGTATTTT
d_call: TRBD2; clone_size: -; v_call: TRBV4-3; j_call: TRBJ2-1; cdr3_aa: CASSQDREGGAYNEQFF; cdr3_nt: TGCGCCAGCAGCCAAGATAGGGAGGGAGGAGCCTACAATGAGCAGTTCTTC
d_call: TRBD1; clone_size: -; v_call: TRBV4-1; j_call: TRBJ2-2; cdr3_aa: CASSQVFAGTGNTGELFF; cdr3_nt: TGCGCCAGCAGCCAAGTTTTTGCCGGGACAGGGAACACCGGGGAGCTGTTTTTT
d_call: -; clone_size: once; v_call: TRBV27; j_call: TRBJ2-2; cdr3_aa: CASSLSGAGELFF; cdr3_nt: TGTGCCAGCAGTTTATCGGGGGCCGGGGAGCTGTTTTTT
d_call: TRBD1; clone_size: -; v_call: TRBV18; j_call: TRBJ2-1; cdr3_aa: CASSPGTGTGAYNEQFF; cdr3_nt: TGTGCCAGCTCACCAGGCACCGGGACAGGGGCCTACAATGAGCAGTTCTTC
d_call: TRBD1; clone_size: -; v_call: TRBV9; j_call: TRBJ2-7; cdr3_aa: CASSSQNPGQGVYEQYF; cdr3_nt: TGTGCCAGCAGCTCCCAGAACCCGGGACAGGGAGTCTACGAGCAGTACTTC
d_call: -; clone_size: -; v_call: TRBV6-1; j_call: TRBJ2-5; cdr3_aa: CASTVVGRQETQYF; cdr3_nt: TGTGCCAGCACCGTTGTGGGGAGGCAAGAGACCCAGTACTTC
d_call: -; clone_size: once; v_call: TRBV29-1; j_call: TRBJ2-1; cdr3_aa: CSAGNRRGLGNEQFF; cdr3_nt: TGCAGCGCCGGGAATCGGAGGGGACTGGGGAATGAGCAGTTCTTC
d_call: TRBD2; clone_size: -; v_call: TRBV7-3; j_call: TRBJ2-1; cdr3_aa: CASSLASGRLGNEQFF; cdr3_nt: TGTGCCAGCAGCTTGGCTAGCGGGAGATTAGGCAATGAGCAGTTCTTC
d_call: -; clone_size: -; v_call: TRBV6-5; j_call: TRBJ1-1; cdr3_aa: CASSYSTQGQNTEAFF; cdr3_nt: TGTGCCAGCAGTTACTCGACCCAGGGCCAAAACACTGAAGCTTTCTTT
d_call: -; clone_size: -; v_call: TRBV2; j_call: TRBJ1-1; cdr3_aa: CASDGRNGNTEAFF; cdr3_nt: TGTGCCAGCGACGGGAGAAACGGAAACACTGAAGCTTTCTTT
d_call: TRBD2; clone_size: -; v_call: TRBV6-6; j_call: TRBJ2-1; cdr3_aa: CASPPVAGVSNEQFF; cdr3_nt: TGTGCCAGCCCTCCGGTAGCGGGTGTGAGCAATGAGCAGTTCTTC
d_call: -; clone_size: -; v_call: TRBV6-5; j_call: TRBJ2-1; cdr3_aa: CASSPNYNEQFF; cdr3_nt: TGTGCCAGCAGTCCGAACTACAATGAGCAGTTCTTC
d_call: -; clone_size: -; v_call: TRBV5-4; j_call: TRBJ1-2; cdr3_aa: CASSLARGIDGYTF; cdr3_nt: TGTGCCAGCAGCTTGGCCCGAGGAATTGATGGCTACACCTTC
d_call: -; clone_size: -; v_call: TRBV10-3; j_call: TRBJ2-7; cdr3_aa: CAISHREYEQYF; cdr3_nt: TGTGCCATCAGCCACCGGGAGTACGAGCAGTACTTC
d_call: -; clone_size: -; v_call: TRBV6-5; j_call: TRBJ1-5; cdr3_aa: CASKRGNQPQHF; cdr3_nt: TGTGCCAGCAAACGGGGCAATCAGCCCCAGCATTTT
d_call: -; clone_size: -; v_call: TRBV19; j_call: TRBJ2-7; cdr3_aa: CASSIVPDGAYEQYF; cdr3_nt: TGTGCCAGTAGTATAGTCCCCGACGGGGCCTACGAGCAGTACTTC
d_call: TRBD1; clone_size: -; v_call: TRBV5-6; j_call: TRBJ2-7; cdr3_aa: CASSLGTWTGQGEQYF; cdr3_nt: TGTGCCAGCAGCTTGGGGACCTGGACAGGACAGGGGGAGCAGTACTTC
d_call: TRBD1; clone_size: -; v_call: TRBV28; j_call: TRBJ1-2; cdr3_aa: CASTYTGPRGYGYTF; cdr3_nt: TGTGCCAGCACCTACACAGGTCCCAGGGGGTATGGCTACACCTTC
d_call: TRBD2; clone_size: once; v_call: TRBV11-2; j_call: TRBJ2-2; cdr3_aa: CASSLEGLAGYAGELFF; cdr3_nt: TGTGCCAGCAGCTTAGAGGGACTAGCGGGATATGCCGGGGAGCTGTTTTTT
d_call: TRBD2; clone_size: -; v_call: TRBV6-5; j_call: TRBJ2-7; cdr3_aa: CASSYSGTTIAIEQYF; cdr3_nt: TGTGCCAGCAGTTACTCTGGGACTACCATAGCTATCGAGCAGTACTTC
d_call: -; clone_size: -; v_call: TRBV28; j_call: TRBJ2-2; cdr3_aa: CASSFGTTVTGELFF; cdr3_nt: TGTGCCAGCAGTTTTGGGACAACAGTAACCGGGGAGCTGTTTTTT
d_call: TRBD1; clone_size: -; v_call: TRBV29-1; j_call: TRBJ2-5; cdr3_aa: CSAGTGVQETQYF; cdr3_nt: TGCAGCGCAGGAACAGGGGTCCAAGAGACCCAGTACTTC
d_call: TRBD1; clone_size: -; v_call: TRBV28; j_call: TRBJ2-7; cdr3_aa: CASSLWGTGSYEQYF; cdr3_nt: TGTGCCAGCAGTTTATGGGGGACAGGCTCCTACGAGCAGTACTTC
d_call: -; clone_size: once; v_call: TRBV4-3; j_call: TRBJ1-1; cdr3_aa: CASSQESPPPMNTEAFF; cdr3_nt: TGCGCCAGCAGCCAAGAGAGCCCCCCTCCCATGAACACTGAAGCTTTCTTT
d_call: TRBD1; clone_size: -; v_call: TRBV7-8; j_call: TRBJ1-5; cdr3_aa: CASSLGKTGISNQPQHF; cdr3_nt: TGTGCCAGCAGCTTAGGAAAGACAGGGATTAGCAATCAGCCCCAGCATTTT
d_call: -; clone_size: -; v_call: TRBV27; j_call: TRBJ2-3; cdr3_aa: CASSLSGTDTQYF; cdr3_nt: TGTGCCAGCAGTTTATCCGGCACAGATACGCAGTATTTT
d_call: -; clone_size: -; v_call: TRBV4-3; j_call: TRBJ2-3; cdr3_aa: CASSQERSRTDTQYF; cdr3_nt: TGCGCCAGCAGCCAAGAAAGAAGCAGGACAGATACGCAGTATTTT
d_call: -; clone_size: -; v_call: TRBV30; j_call: TRBJ1-1; cdr3_aa: CAWSVPPGNTEAFF; cdr3_nt: TGTGCCTGGAGTGTACCTCCAGGGAACACTGAAGCTTTCTTT
d_call: TRBD2; clone_size: -; v_call: TRBV4-3; j_call: TRBJ2-1; cdr3_aa: CASRRTSRSSYNEQFF; cdr3_nt: TGCGCCAGCCGGAGGACTAGCCGAAGCTCCTACAATGAGCAGTTCTTC